This TCR beta chain was identified in a study of CD8+CD57+ T cells in acquired aplastic anemia. Study at large: Mean DNA quantity obtained from sorted CD4+ and CD8+ cells was about 3.2 ug. There were roughly 11 million reads, on average, for CD4+ cells from healthy donors. General study results and limits: Patients and controls turned out to have roughly 29 CD8+ CDR3 sequences in common. Patients versus controls showed no significant CD8+ Simpson's diversity difference.

Per germline, CDR1 SGHDT and CDR2 YYEEEE. This CDR3 spans 15 amino acids. In regard to this clonotype: What it binds is not known. This could be a read error, since a much larger clone is one nucleotide away.

Genomic DNA, serving as template, underwent TCR beta VDJ and CDR3 profiling. TCRdb re-derived calls from the reads in MiXCR, one entry per CDR3 protein. Counted here are about 160,000 distinct CDR3 sequences, roughly 45% occurring once; the ten biggest clones make up approximately 1%. This TCR derives from a human donor in good health. V usage is TRBV5-6 and J usage is TRBJ2-1; 7 nucleotides align to TRBD1. Material for sequencing was sorted CD4+, CD8+, or CD8+CD57+ T cells (not recorded which) from PBMCs. In DNA form, the CDR3 reads TGTGCCAGCAGCGGGGACAGCGGCTCCTACAATGAGCGGTTCTTC. This gives the protein CASSGDSGSYNERFF.